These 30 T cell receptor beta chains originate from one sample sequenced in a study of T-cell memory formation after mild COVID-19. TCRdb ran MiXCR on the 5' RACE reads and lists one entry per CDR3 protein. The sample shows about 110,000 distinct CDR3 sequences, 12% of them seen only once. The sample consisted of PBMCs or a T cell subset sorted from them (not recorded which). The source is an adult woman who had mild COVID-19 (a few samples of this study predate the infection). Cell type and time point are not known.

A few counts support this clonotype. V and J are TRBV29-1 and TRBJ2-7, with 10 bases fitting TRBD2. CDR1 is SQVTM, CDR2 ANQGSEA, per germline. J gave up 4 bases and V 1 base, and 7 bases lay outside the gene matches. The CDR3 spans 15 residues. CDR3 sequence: CSVEGLASGSYEQYF. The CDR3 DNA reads TGCAGCGTTGAAGGGCTTGCTAGCGGGAGTTACGAGCAGTACTTC.

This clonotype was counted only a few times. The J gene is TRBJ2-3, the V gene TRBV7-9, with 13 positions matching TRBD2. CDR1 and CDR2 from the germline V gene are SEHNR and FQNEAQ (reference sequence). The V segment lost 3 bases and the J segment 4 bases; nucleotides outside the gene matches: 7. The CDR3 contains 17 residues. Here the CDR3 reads CASSFPTSGGLADTQYF. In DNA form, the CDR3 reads TGTGCCAGCAGCTTCCCGACTAGCGGGGGGTTGGCAGATACGCAGTATTTT.

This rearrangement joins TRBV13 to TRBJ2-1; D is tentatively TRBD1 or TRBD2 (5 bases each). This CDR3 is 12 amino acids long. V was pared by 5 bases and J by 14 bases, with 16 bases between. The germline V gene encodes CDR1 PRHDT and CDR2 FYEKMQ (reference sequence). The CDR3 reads CASSPGREPEFF. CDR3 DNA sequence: TGTGCCAGCAGCCCCGGCAGGGAGCCCGAGTTCTTC. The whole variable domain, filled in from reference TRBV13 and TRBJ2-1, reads AAGVIQSPRHLIKEKRETATLKCYPIPRHDTVYWYQQGPGQDPQFLISFYEKMQSDKGSIPDRFSAQQFSDYHSELNMSSLELGDSALYFCASSPGREPEFFGPGTRLTVL.

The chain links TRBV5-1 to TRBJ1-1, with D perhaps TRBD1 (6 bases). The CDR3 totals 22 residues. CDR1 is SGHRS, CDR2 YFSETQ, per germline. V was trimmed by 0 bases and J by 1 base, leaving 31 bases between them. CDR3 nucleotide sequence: TGCGCCAGCAGCTTGGAAATTCTTGGCCAGGGGTTCGTCGAAGGAAGGAACACTGAAGCTTTCTTT. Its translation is CASSLEILGQGFVEGRNTEAFF. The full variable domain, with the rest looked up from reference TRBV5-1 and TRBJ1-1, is KAGVTQTPRYLIKTRGQQVTLSCSPISGHRSVSWYQQTPGQGLQFLFEYFSETQRNKGNFPGRFSGRQFSNSRSEMNVSTLELGDSALYLCASSLEILGQGFVEGRNTEAFFGQGTRLTVV.

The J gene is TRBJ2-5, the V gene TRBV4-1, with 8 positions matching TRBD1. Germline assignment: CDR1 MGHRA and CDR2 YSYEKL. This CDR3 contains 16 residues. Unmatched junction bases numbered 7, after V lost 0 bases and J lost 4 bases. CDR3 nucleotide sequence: TGCGCCAGCAGCCAAGATGACCGTACAGGGGGAGAGACCCAGTACTTC. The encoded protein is CASSQDDRTGGETQYF.

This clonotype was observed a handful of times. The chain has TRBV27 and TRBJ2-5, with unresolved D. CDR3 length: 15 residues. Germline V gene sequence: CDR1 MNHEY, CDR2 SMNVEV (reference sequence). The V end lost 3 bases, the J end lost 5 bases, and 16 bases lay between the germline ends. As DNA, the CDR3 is TGTGCCAGCAGTTTCGGAGTTACAAGTTGGGAGACCCAGTACTTC. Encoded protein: CASSFGVTSWETQYF.

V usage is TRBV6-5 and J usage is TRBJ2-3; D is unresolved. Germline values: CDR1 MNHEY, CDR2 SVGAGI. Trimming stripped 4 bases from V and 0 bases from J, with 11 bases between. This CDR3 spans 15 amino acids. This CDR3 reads CASSSDSSSTDTQYF. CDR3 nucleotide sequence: TGTGCCAGCAGTTCCGATAGCTCTAGCACAGATACGCAGTATTTT.

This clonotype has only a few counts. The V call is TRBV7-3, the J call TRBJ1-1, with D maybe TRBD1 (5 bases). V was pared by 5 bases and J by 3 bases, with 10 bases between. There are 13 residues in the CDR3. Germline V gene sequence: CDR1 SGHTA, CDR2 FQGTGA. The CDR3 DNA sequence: TGTGCCAGCAGCGCGGGGGAGGACACTGAAGCTTTCTTT. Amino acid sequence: CASSAGEDTEAFF.

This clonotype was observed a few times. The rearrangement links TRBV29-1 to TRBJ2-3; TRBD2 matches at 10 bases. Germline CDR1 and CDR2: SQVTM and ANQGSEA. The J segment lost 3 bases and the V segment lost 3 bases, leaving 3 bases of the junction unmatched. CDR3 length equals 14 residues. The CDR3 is CSVEVAGGTDTQYF. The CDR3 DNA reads TGCAGCGTTGAGGTAGCGGGAGGAACAGATACGCAGTATTTT.

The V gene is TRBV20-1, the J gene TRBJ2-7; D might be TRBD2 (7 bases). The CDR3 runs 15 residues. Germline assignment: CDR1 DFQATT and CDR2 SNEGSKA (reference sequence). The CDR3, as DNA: TGCAGCGTGTCTTTAGGGAGGGGGGGTATCTACGAGCAGTACTTC. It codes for CSVSLGRGGIYEQYF.

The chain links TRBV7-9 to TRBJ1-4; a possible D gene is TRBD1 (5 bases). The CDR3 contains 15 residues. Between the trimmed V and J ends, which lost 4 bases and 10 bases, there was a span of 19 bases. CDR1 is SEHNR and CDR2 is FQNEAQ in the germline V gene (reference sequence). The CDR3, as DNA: TGTGCCAGCAGCTCAAATGGGGCTGTTTTCCCAAAACTGTTTTTT. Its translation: CASSSNGAVFPKLFF.

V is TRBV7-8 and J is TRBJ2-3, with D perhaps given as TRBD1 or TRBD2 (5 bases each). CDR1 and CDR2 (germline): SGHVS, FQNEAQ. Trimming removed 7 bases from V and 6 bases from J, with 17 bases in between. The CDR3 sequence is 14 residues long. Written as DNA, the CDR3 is TGTGCCAGCACCCGAGGGGCGCCTTTGGATACGCAGTATTTT. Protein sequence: CASTRGAPLDTQYF.

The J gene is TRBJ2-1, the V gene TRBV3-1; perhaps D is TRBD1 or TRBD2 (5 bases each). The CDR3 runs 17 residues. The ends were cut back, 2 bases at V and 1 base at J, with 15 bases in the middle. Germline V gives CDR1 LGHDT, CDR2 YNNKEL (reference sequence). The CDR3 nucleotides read TGTGCCAGCAGCCAATCTCTACGGGGCCGGTCCTACAATGAGCAGTTCTTC. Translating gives CASSQSLRGRSYNEQFF.

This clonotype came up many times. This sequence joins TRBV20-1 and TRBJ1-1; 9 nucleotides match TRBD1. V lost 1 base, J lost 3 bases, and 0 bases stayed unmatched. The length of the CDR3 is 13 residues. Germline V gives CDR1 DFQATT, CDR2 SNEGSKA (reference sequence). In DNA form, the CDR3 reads TGCAGTGCTAGAGGGACAGGGGACACTGAAGCTTTCTTT. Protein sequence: CSARGTGDTEAFF.

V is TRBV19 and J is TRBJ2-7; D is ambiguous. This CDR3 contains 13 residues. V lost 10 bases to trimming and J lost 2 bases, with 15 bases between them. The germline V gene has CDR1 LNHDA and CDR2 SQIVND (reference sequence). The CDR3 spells CATSLTETYEQYF. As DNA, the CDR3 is TGTGCCACCTCCTTGACGGAGACCTACGAGCAGTACTTC.

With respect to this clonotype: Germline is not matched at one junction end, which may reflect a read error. The CDR3 loop reads CASRGGPNGQFF. The CDR3 DNA reads TGTGCCAGCCGCGGAGGGCCCAATGGGCAGTTCTTC. The chain employs TRBV19 and TRBJ2-1; weak D call: TRBD2 (6 bases). The CDR3 totals 12 residues. Germline V gives CDR1 LNHDA, CDR2 SQIVND (reference sequence).

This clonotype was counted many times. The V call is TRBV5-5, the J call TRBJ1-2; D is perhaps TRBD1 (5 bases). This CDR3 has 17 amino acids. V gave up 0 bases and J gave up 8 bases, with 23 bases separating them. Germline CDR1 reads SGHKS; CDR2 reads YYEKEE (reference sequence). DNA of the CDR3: TGTGCCAGCAGCTTGGTATGGACGGCCAGCCAGGGTGAAGGCTACACCTTC. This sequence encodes CASSLVWTASQGEGYTF.

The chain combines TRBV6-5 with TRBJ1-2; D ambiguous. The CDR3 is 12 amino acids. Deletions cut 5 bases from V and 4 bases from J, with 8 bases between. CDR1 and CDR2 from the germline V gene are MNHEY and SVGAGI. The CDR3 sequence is CASSARGYGYTF. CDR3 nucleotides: TGTGCCAGCAGTGCCCGAGGCTATGGCTACACCTTC.

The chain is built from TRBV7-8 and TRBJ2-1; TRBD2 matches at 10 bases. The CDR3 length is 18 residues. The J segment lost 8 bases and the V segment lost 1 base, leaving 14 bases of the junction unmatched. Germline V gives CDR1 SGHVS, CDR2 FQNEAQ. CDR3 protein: CASSLGLSGGALGDEQFF. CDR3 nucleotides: TGTGCCAGCAGCTTAGGGCTAAGCGGGGGGGCTCTAGGGGATGAGCAGTTCTTC.

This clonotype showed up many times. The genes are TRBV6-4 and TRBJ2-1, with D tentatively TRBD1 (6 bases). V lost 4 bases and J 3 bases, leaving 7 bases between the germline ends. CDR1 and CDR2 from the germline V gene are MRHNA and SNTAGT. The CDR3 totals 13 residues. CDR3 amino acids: CASSGDNYNEQFF. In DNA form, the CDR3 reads TGTGCCAGCAGTGGGGACAACTACAATGAGCAGTTCTTC.

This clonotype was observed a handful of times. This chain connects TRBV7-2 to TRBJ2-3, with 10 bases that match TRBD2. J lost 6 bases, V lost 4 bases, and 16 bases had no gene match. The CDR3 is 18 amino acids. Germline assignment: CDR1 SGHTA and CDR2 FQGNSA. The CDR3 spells CASSSPLAGPSSGDTQYF. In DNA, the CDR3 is TGTGCCAGCAGCTCCCCACTAGCGGGACCCTCCTCGGGTGATACGCAGTATTTT.

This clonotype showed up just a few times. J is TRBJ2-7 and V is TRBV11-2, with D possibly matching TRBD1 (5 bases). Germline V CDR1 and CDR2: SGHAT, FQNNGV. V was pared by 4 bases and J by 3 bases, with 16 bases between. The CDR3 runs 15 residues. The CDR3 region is CASSYPGAPNYEQYF. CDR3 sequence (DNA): TGTGCCAGCAGCTACCCTGGGGCCCCGAACTACGAGCAGTACTTC. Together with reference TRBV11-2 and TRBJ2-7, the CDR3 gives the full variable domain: EAGVAQSPRYKIIEKRQSVAFWCNPISGHATLYWYQQILGQGPKLLIQFQNNGVVDDSQLPKDRFSAERLKGVDSTLKIQPAKLEDSAVYLCASSYPGAPNYEQYFGPGTRLTVT.

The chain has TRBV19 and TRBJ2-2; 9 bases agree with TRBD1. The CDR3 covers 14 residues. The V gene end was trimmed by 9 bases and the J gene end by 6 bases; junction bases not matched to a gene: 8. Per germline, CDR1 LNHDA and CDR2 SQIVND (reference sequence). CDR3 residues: CASRDRVVPGELFF. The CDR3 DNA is TGTGCCAGCCGGGACAGGGTAGTTCCCGGGGAGCTGTTTTTT.

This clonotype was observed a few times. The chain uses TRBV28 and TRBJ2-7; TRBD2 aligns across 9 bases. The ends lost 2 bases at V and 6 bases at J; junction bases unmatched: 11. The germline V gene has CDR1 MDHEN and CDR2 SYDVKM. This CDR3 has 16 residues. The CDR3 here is CASSLQRGAVDREQYF. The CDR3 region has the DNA TGTGCCAGCAGTTTACAGCGGGGGGCGGTGGATCGCGAGCAGTACTTC.

CDR3 in amino acids: CASSLISGELFF. The CDR3, as DNA: TGTGCCAGCAGCTTGATATCCGGGGAGCTGTTTTTT. The chain couples TRBV7-2 to TRBJ2-2; D is unclear. The V and J ends lost 3 bases and 6 bases respectively, with 5 bases between them. CDR1 is SGHTA, CDR2 FQGNSA, per germline. The CDR3 runs to 12 residues. The whole variable domain, filled in from reference TRBV7-2 and TRBJ2-2, reads GAGVSQSPSNKVTEKGKDVELRCDPISGHTALYWYRQSLGQGLEFLIYFQGNSAPDKSGLPSDRFSAERTGGSVSTLTIQRTQQEDSAVYLCASSLISGELFFGEGSRLTVL.

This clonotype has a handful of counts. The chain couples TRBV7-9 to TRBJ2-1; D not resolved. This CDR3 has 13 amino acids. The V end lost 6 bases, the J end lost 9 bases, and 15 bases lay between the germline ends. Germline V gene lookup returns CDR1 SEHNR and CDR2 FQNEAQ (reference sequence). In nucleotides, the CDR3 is TGTGCCAGCAGTGGATGGGTTGGTACTGAGCAGTTCTTC. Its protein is CASSGWVGTEQFF.

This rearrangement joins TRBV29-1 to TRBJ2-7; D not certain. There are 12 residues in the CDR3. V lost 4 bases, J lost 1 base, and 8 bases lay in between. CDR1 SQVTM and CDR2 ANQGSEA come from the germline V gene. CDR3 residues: CSVVGQSYEQYF. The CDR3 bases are TGCAGCGTTGTTGGTCAGTCCTACGAGCAGTACTTC.

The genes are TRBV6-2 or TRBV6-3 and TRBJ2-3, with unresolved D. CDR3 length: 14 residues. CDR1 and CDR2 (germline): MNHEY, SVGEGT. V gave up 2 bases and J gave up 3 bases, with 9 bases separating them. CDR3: CASSYRIETDTQYF. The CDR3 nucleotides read TGTGCCAGCAGTTACCGGATAGAAACAGATACGCAGTATTTT.

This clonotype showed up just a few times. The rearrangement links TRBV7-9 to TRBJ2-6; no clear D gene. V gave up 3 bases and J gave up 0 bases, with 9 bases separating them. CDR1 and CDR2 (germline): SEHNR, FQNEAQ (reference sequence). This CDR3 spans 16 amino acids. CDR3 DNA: TGTGCCAGCAGCTTTGTCGGCGGCTCTGGGGCCAACGTCCTGACTTTC. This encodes CASSFVGGSGANVLTF.

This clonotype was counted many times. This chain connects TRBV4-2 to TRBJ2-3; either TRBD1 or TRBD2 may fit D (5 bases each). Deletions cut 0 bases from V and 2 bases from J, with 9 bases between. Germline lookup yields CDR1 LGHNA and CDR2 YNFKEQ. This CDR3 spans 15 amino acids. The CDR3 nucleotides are TGTGCCAGCAGCCAAGAAGGGACGAACACAGATACGCAGTATTTT. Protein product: CASSQEGTNTDTQYF.